This is a list of T cell receptor beta chains from one sample in a study of T-cell reconstitution after alpha-beta-depleted transplantation in children. From the PCR reads, TCRdb called clonotypes with MiXCR, one entry per CDR3 protein. The sample consists of roughly 100,000 distinct CDR3 sequences, 7% to 9% of them appearing once. The sequences come from PBMCs from the stem cell graft donor, collected from the stem cell graft. The source is a human donor who donated a stem cell graft to a child with congenital amegakaryocytic thrombocytopenia. Each CDR3 is given with its conserved first and last residue. D genes are given only for firm matches. Sizes are listed as how often the clone was seen (once, few, many) or a class if it is expanded.

v_gene: TRBV9
j_gene: TRBJ2-5
abundance: many
d_gene: TRBD2
CDR3aa: CASSKTSGKETQYF
CDR3nt: TGTGCCAGCAGCAAAACTAGCGGGAAAGAGACCCAGTACTTC

v_gene: TRBV11-2
j_gene: TRBJ2-2
abundance: many
d_gene: NA
CDR3aa: CASSLVTGTGELFF
CDR3nt: TGTGCCAGCAGCTTAGTCACAGGGACCGGGGAGCTGTTTTTT

v_gene: TRBV6-2/TRBV6-3
j_gene: TRBJ2-1
abundance: many
d_gene: TRBD2
CDR3aa: CASSYSERRGARNEQFF
CDR3nt: TGTGCCAGCAGTTACTCAGAGCGGCGGGGGGCGAGGAATGAGCAGTTCTTC

v_gene: TRBV20-1
j_gene: TRBJ1-5
abundance: many
d_gene: NA
CDR3aa: CSALFRPPRGRAYQPQHF
CDR3nt: TGCAGTGCTCTATTTCGGCCCCCTCGGGGCAGGGCTTATCAGCCCCAGCATTTT

v_gene: TRBV28
j_gene: TRBJ2-1
abundance: many
d_gene: TRBD2
CDR3aa: CASSPPGGLAGGPRYEQFF
CDR3nt: TGTGCCAGCAGCCCCCCAGGAGGACTAGCGGGAGGGCCTAGGTATGAGCAGTTCTTC

v_gene: TRBV7-9
j_gene: TRBJ2-1
abundance: many
d_gene: NA
CDR3aa: CASSGETYNEQFF
CDR3nt: TGTGCCAGCAGCGGGGAGACCTACAATGAGCAGTTCTTC

v_gene: TRBV12-3/TRBV12-4
j_gene: TRBJ2-3
abundance: many
d_gene: NA
CDR3aa: CASSPQGQATLTQYF
CDR3nt: TGTGCCAGCAGTCCTCAGGGGCAGGCCACACTTACGCAGTATTTT

v_gene: TRBV3-1
j_gene: TRBJ1-2
abundance: many
d_gene: NA
CDR3aa: CASSQGGADGYTF
CDR3nt: TGTGCCAGCAGCCAGGGGGGGGCCGACGGCTACACCTTC

v_gene: TRBV7-2
j_gene: TRBJ1-6
abundance: many
d_gene: TRBD1
CDR3aa: CASSSDRVATPLHF
CDR3nt: TGTGCCAGCAGCTCGGACAGGGTGGCGACACCCCTCCACTTT

v_gene: TRBV29-1
j_gene: TRBJ1-3
abundance: many
d_gene: NA
CDR3aa: CSAAPGAGNTIYF
CDR3nt: TGCAGCGCAGCCCCAGGGGCTGGAAACACCATATATTTT

v_gene: TRBV5-1
j_gene: TRBJ1-2
abundance: many
d_gene: NA
CDR3aa: CASSLFRDQASGYTF
CDR3nt: TGCGCCAGCAGCTTGTTCCGGGATCAGGCGTCTGGCTACACCTTC

v_gene: TRBV9
j_gene: TRBJ1-6
abundance: many
d_gene: TRBD1
CDR3aa: CASSEEGAVNSPLHF
CDR3nt: TGTGCCAGCAGCGAAGAGGGGGCCGTGAATTCACCCCTCCACTTT

v_gene: TRBV6-5
j_gene: TRBJ2-4
abundance: many
d_gene: TRBD1
CDR3aa: CASRSGGNIQYF
CDR3nt: TGTGCCAGCAGGTCAGGGGGAAACATTCAGTACTTC